These T cell receptor beta chains were read from a single sample in a study of cytomegalovirus exposure and HLA in healthy donors. Method: immunoSEQ multiplex PCR; TCRdb's copy keeps in-frame clones and lacks some. The table shows around 210,000 clones, with around 78% occurring only once. What was sequenced was PBMCs. These receptors were obtained from a boy aged 5-17 years in good health and CMV-seronegative. Both conserved end residues are part of each CDR3. The D gene is left open where the match is weak. Size is stated for part of the rows, as once, few or many counts, or as a class when the clone is expanded.

d_call j_call v_call clone_size cdr3_aa cdr3_nt
. TRBJ2-7 TRBV19 few CASTSRVGGYEQYF TGTGCCAGTACGAGTAGGGTCGGAGGCTACGAGCAGTACTTC
. TRBJ1-3 TRBV30 . CAWSVSPRSGNTIYF TGTGCCTGGAGTGTATCCCCGCGCTCTGGAAACACCATATATTTT
TRBD1 TRBJ1-2 TRBV5-1 . CASSNRTGNYGYTF TGCGCCAGCAGCAACCGGACAGGGAACTATGGCTACACCTTC
. TRBJ1-1 TRBV7-6 . CASRPVRGEAFF TGTGCCAGCAGACCCGTGCGGGGGGAAGCTTTCTTT
TRBD1 TRBJ1-5 TRBV27 . CASSLQGQGLNQPQHF TGTGCCAGCAGTTTACAGGGACAGGGCCTAAATCAGCCCCAGCATTTT
TRBD1 TRBJ1-2 TRBV5-1 . CASSLARGPERYGYTF TGCGCCAGCAGCTTGGCCAGGGGGCCCGAACGCTATGGCTACACCTTC
TRBD2 TRBJ2-3 TRBV5-1 . CASRPGSGSTDTQYF TGCGCCAGCAGGCCGGGTAGCGGGAGTACAGATACGCAGTATTTT
. TRBJ2-3 TRBV13 . CASSITGVAGGHTDTQYF TGTGCCAGCAGCATAACAGGGGTCGCGGGGGGACACACAGATACGCAGTATTTT
. TRBJ2-5 TRBV4-1 . CASSQVNQETQYF TGCGCCAGCAGCCAAGTTAATCAAGAGACCCAGTACTTC
. TRBJ1-4 TRBV5-5 few CASSFRGNEKLFF TGTGCCAGCAGCTTCCGGGGGAATGAAAAACTGTTTTTT
TRBD1 TRBJ2-7 TRBV7-6 . CAAHTGTETYEQYF TGTGCCGCCCATACAGGGACAGAAACCTACGAGCAGTACTTC
TRBD1 TRBJ1-5 TRBV6-1 once CASSGGQGDNQPQHF TGTGCCAGCAGTGGAGGACAGGGGGACAATCAGCCCCAGCATTTT
. TRBJ1-1 TRBV5-6 . CASSISQTRRAFF TGTGCCAGCAGCATTTCTCAGACTCGCCGAGCTTTCTTT
TRBD1 TRBJ1-2 TRBV18 few CASSVGTASSYGYTF TGTGCCAGCTCGGTTGGGACAGCTTCGTCCTATGGCTACACCTTC
. TRBJ2-3 TRBV2 . CASLKYTSTDTQYF TGTGCCAGCCTGAAATATACTAGTACAGATACGCAGTATTTT
. TRBJ1-1 TRBV9 few CASSVATANTEAFF TGTGCCAGCAGCGTAGCGACAGCCAACACTGAAGCTTTCTTT
. TRBJ1-1 TRBV30 . CAWTGLGSEAFF TGTGCCTGGACAGGTCTGGGGAGTGAAGCTTTCTTT
. TRBJ1-1 TRBV6-5 . CASNRADTEAFF TGTGCCAGCAACAGGGCAGACACTGAAGCTTTCTTT
TRBD1 TRBJ2-3 TRBV7-8 . CASSSEPGGSGTDTQYF TGTGCCAGCAGCTCAGAGCCAGGGGGATCGGGCACAGATACGCAGTATTTT
TRBD1 TRBJ2-7 TRBV29-1 once CSGPPGRDRGSYEQYF TGCAGCGGCCCTCCTGGGCGGGACAGGGGATCCTACGAGCAGTACTTC
. TRBJ1-1 TRBV5-6 . CASSVGRDEAFF TGTGCCAGCAGCGTTGGACGGGATGAAGCTTTCTTT
. TRBJ2-5 TRBV7-8 . CASSHRDPGGTQYF TGTGCCAGCAGCCATAGGGACCCCGGGGGGACCCAGTACTTC
. TRBJ2-7 TRBV7-6 few CASSPEGHLSSYEQYF TGTGCCAGCAGCCCCGAGGGACACCTAAGCTCCTACGAGCAGTACTTC
. TRBJ1-2 TRBV7-4 once CASSSSNYGYTF TGTGCCAGCAGCTCTAGCAACTATGGCTACACCTTC
TRBD1 TRBJ1-2 TRBV5-4 . CASSPVRTGGFYTF TGTGCCAGCAGCCCGGTCCGAACAGGGGGTTTCTACACCTTC
. TRBJ1-5 TRBV7-2 . CASSSRGARQPQHF TGTGCCAGCAGCTCAAGGGGCGCACGGCAGCCCCAGCATTTT
TRBD2 TRBJ2-1 TRBV7-9 once CASSSIAGRAYNEQFF TGTGCCAGCAGCTCGATAGCGGGGAGGGCCTACAATGAGCAGTTCTTC
. TRBJ1-3 TRBV10-3 . CAGGGPGNTIYF TGTGCCGGGGGAGGACCTGGAAACACCATATATTTT
. TRBJ2-5 TRBV19 . CASMGHTETQYF TGTGCCAGTATGGGGCACACGGAGACCCAGTACTTC
. TRBJ1-5 TRBV27 . CASRGVDNQPQHF TGTGCCAGCCGGGGGGTTGACAATCAGCCCCAGCATTTT
TRBD1 TRBJ2-3 TRBV6-1 . CASIRDRVKDTQYF TGTGCCAGCATCAGGGACAGGGTCAAGGATACGCAGTATTTT
. TRBJ2-3 TRBV9 few CASSVDKDTQYF TGTGCCAGCAGCGTAGATAAAGATACGCAGTATTTT
. TRBJ1-1 TRBV7-6 few CASSRSFGENTEAFF TGTGCCAGCAGCCGATCATTCGGGGAGAACACTGAAGCTTTCTTT
. TRBJ2-6 TRBV9 . CASSLLSSGANVLTF TGTGCCAGCAGCTTACTGAGCTCTGGGGCCAACGTCCTGACTTTC
. TRBJ1-1 TRBV16 once CASSQVQGTNTEAFF TGTGCCAGCAGCCAGGTCCAGGGGACAAACACTGAAGCTTTCTTT
. TRBJ1-1 TRBV5-1 . CASSLVAADDEAFF TGCGCCAGCAGCTTGGTAGCCGCCGACGATGAAGCTTTCTTT
TRBD2 TRBJ2-1 TRBV7-8 . CASSLARVWGASGRIEYNEQFF TGTGCCAGCAGCTTAGCGCGAGTCTGGGGTGCGAGCGGGAGAATTGAATACAATGAGCAGTTCTTC
. TRBJ2-3 TRBV29-1 . CSVDDRSSTDTQYF TGCAGCGTTGACGATCGGTCTAGCACAGATACGCAGTATTTT
. TRBJ1-1 TRBV19 . CASRIANTEAFF TGTGCCAGTAGAATAGCTAACACTGAAGCTTTCTTT
. TRBJ2-7 TRBV15 . CATSRVHRTGEQYF TGTGCCACCAGCAGAGTTCACAGGACGGGCGAGCAGTACTTC
TRBD1 TRBJ1-2 TRBV9 . CASSAGTGEYGYTF TGTGCCAGCAGCGCCGGGACAGGGGAGTATGGCTACACCTTC
. TRBJ1-2 TRBV2 . CASNKAERFYGYTF TGTGCCAGCAACAAAGCGGAGCGTTTTTATGGCTACACCTTC
TRBD1 TRBJ2-7 TRBV10-3 . CAISDEDRGEQYF TGTGCCATCAGTGACGAAGACAGGGGCGAGCAGTACTTC
. TRBJ1-4 TRBV14 . CASSQAWKSGKLFF TGTGCCAGCAGCCAAGCATGGAAATCGGGAAAACTGTTTTTT
TRBD1 TRBJ1-6 TRBV10-3 . CAINGAGTGPVGPLHF TGTGCCATCAACGGGGCCGGGACAGGACCCGTCGGGCCCCTCCACTTT
TRBD2 TRBJ2-1 TRBV7-9 once CASSLEGLAGNEQFF TGTGCCAGCAGCCTAGAGGGACTAGCGGGAAATGAGCAGTTCTTC
. TRBJ2-7 TRBV14 . CASSPYSETGSYEQYF TGTGCCAGCAGCCCCTATAGTGAGACAGGCTCCTACGAGCAGTACTTC
TRBD1 TRBJ1-2 TRBV2 . CASSGGQSAIRYYGYPF TGTGCCAGCAGCGGGGGACAGTCGGCCATACGGTACTATGGCTACCCCTTC
TRBD1 TRBJ2-5 TRBV5-1 . CASSSGGGQGYQETQYF TGCGCCAGCAGCTCAGGGGGAGGACAGGGGTACCAAGAGACCCAGTACTTC
TRBD2 TRBJ2-7 TRBV7-2 . CASSLKRLTSGSLYEQYF TGTGCCAGCAGCTTAAAAAGGTTGACTAGCGGGAGCCTCTACGAGCAGTACTTC
. TRBJ2-2 TRBV5-1 . CASKLASRANTGELFF TGCGCCAGCAAGTTGGCTAGCCGGGCGAACACCGGGGAGCTGTTTTTT
TRBD1 TRBJ1-4 TRBV7-9 . CASSSPGQGATNEKLFF TGTGCCAGCAGCTCGCCGGGACAGGGCGCAACTAATGAAAAACTGTTTTTT
TRBD2 TRBJ2-1 TRBV9 once CASSLAGAQGEQFF TGTGCCAGCAGTCTAGCGGGGGCTCAGGGGGAGCAGTTCTTC
. TRBJ2-3 TRBV30 . CAWTQRITDTQYF TGTGCCTGGACCCAGCGGATCACAGATACGCAGTATTTT
. TRBJ1-2 TRBV5-4 . CASSLYTETRYGYGYTF TGTGCCAGCAGCTTGTATACGGAGACCCGCTATGGCTATGGCTACACCTTC